Presented here are 32 T cell receptor beta chains from one specimen sequenced in a study of identical twins. TCRdb called the 5' RACE reads again in MiXCR, with one record for every CDR3 protein. The repertoire consists of about 690,000 distinct CDR3 sequences, with roughly 6% occurring once and the leading ten covering roughly 2%. The sequenced sample consisted of naive T cells sorted from blood. These receptor sequences come from a man between 18 and 35 years old in good health.

The table lists this clonotype with many counts. The J gene is TRBJ2-7, the V gene TRBV6-1; TRBD1 agrees at 9 bases. Per the germline V gene, CDR1 is MNHNS and CDR2 is SASEGT. The V segment lost 5 bases and the J segment 4 bases; nucleotides outside the gene matches: 9. The CDR3 spans 15 residues. CDR3 loop: CASSKYGQGKYEQYF. In DNA, the CDR3 is TGTGCCAGCAGTAAATACGGACAGGGGAAATACGAGCAGTACTTC.

This clonotype has a handful of counts. This sequence joins TRBV6-2 or TRBV6-3 and TRBJ1-1; maybe TRBD1 (5 bases). Germline-derived CDR1 and CDR2 are MNHEY and SVGEGT. V shed 6 bases and J shed 7 bases, with 21 bases lying between them. The CDR3 consists of 15 residues. CDR3: CASRDPGRMGGEAFF. The CDR3 region has the DNA TGTGCCAGCAGAGACCCGGGACGAATGGGGGGTGAAGCTTTCTTT.

This clonotype has only a few counts. CDR3 coding DNA: TGTGCCAGCAGTAAAAGCGGGAGCGCCAACGTCCTGACTTTC. It specifies CASSKSGSANVLTF. This chain joins TRBV12-3 or TRBV12-4 and TRBJ2-6; 8 bases fit TRBD2. V gave up 5 bases and J gave up 7 bases; unmatched junction bases: 4. There are 14 residues in the CDR3.

This clonotype was found many times. The CDR3 nucleotides read TGCAGTGCTAGGCCTTCTGGGGCCAACGTCCTGACTTTC. Encoded protein: CSARPSGANVLTF. The rearrangement links TRBV20-1 to TRBJ2-6; unclear D gene. The germline V gene encodes CDR1 DFQATT and CDR2 SNEGSKA (reference sequence). The V end was cut by 3 bases, the J end by 1 base, with 4 bases between. The CDR3 is made up of 13 amino acids.

This clonotype was seen at least ten times. The V gene is TRBV7-8, the J gene TRBJ2-3; D is possibly TRBD1 (5 bases). Deletions cut 5 bases from V and 2 bases from J, with 17 bases between. The CDR3 is made up of 16 amino acids. Germline V gene sequence: CDR1 SGHVS, CDR2 FQNEAQ. DNA of the CDR3: TGTGCCAGCAGCACGACGTCCACAGGATACACAGATACGCAGTATTTT. Protein: CASSTTSTGYTDTQYF.

This clonotype appeared many times. The chain combines TRBV9 with TRBJ2-2; D possibly corresponds to TRBD2 (6 bases). Germline loops: CDR1 SGDLS, CDR2 YYNGEE. Between the trimmed V and J ends, which lost 0 bases and 5 bases, there was a span of 20 bases. This CDR3 has 18 amino acids. The CDR3 reads CASSVATSPVGWTGELFF. The CDR3, as DNA: TGTGCCAGCAGCGTAGCTACTAGCCCGGTGGGGTGGACCGGGGAGCTGTTTTTT.

This clonotype was found many times. The chain carries TRBV10-1 and TRBJ2-5; 7 positions match TRBD2. The junction had 6 bases not matched to a gene; V was cut back by 1 base and J by 7 bases. Per the germline V gene, CDR1 is WNHNN and CDR2 is SYGVQD (reference sequence). The CDR3 length is 14 residues. The CDR3 loop reads CASSELSSGGTQYF. The DNA for the CDR3 is TGCGCCAGCAGTGAGTTAAGCTCGGGAGGGACCCAGTACTTC.

This sequence joins TRBV9 and TRBJ1-5; D is possibly TRBD1 (5 bases). Trimming took 0 bases from V and 0 from J, leaving 7 bases between them. CDR3 length: 15 amino acids. Germline-derived CDR1 and CDR2 are SGDLS and YYNGEE. The CDR3 sequence: CASSVADSSNQPQHF. In DNA, the CDR3 is TGTGCCAGCAGCGTAGCCGACAGTAGCAATCAGCCCCAGCATTTT.

The V and J genes are TRBV6-5 and TRBJ2-3; D may be TRBD1 (5 bases). The CDR3 sequence is 15 residues long. With 2 bases removed from V and 6 bases from J, the gap between germline ends came to 15 bases. Germline assignment: CDR1 MNHEY and CDR2 SVGAGI. CDR3 loop: CASSYGLQGVDTQYF. The CDR3 coding sequence is TGTGCCAGCAGTTACGGTCTCCAGGGCGTGGATACGCAGTATTTT.

This clonotype was seen at least ten times. The chain has TRBV12-3 or TRBV12-4 and TRBJ2-1; tentatively, D is TRBD1 (5 bases). V lost 2 bases, J lost 9 bases, and 11 bases lay in between. This CDR3 region has 13 residues. The CDR3 protein is CASSLNVQGEQFF. The CDR3 nucleotides are TGTGCCAGCAGTTTAAACGTCCAGGGTGAGCAGTTCTTC.

A few counts support this clonotype. V usage is TRBV10-3 and J usage is TRBJ2-7; 8 bases fit TRBD2. Losses at the gene ends were 3 bases for V and 3 bases for J; bases not matched to a gene: 4. The CDR3 covers 14 residues. Germline CDR1 reads ENHRY; CDR2 reads SYGVKD. The CDR3 sequence: CAISDNTSGYEQYV. CDR3 sequence (DNA): TGTGCCATCAGTGATAATACTAGCGGCTACGAGCAGTACGTC.

In this sample, this clonotype turned up a few times. The chain employs TRBV2 and TRBJ2-7; D unclear. CDR1 SNHLY and CDR2 FYNNEI come from the germline V gene. V was pared by 10 bases and J by 2 bases, with 21 bases between. The CDR3 contains 15 residues. This CDR3 is CATTKNSRPPYEQYV. The CDR3 DNA sequence: TGTGCCACCACAAAGAACAGTCGTCCCCCCTACGAGCAGTACGTC.

This clonotype has a count of ten or more. The V call is TRBV10-3, the J call TRBJ1-6; 10 bases are shared with TRBD1. The CDR3 has 12 residues. Germline V gives CDR1 ENHRY, CDR2 SYGVKD. After removal of 10 bases from V and 9 bases from J, the junction contained 3 bases not matched to a gene. CDR3 region: CATGQGSSPLHF. In DNA form, the CDR3 reads TGTGCCACGGGACAGGGGTCTTCACCCCTCCACTTT.

This clonotype was recorded a few times. This chain joins TRBV5-6 and TRBJ2-5, with TRBD1 matching 9 bases. From germline, CDR1 is SGHDT and CDR2 YYEEEE. CDR3 length equals 16 residues. V trimming: 2 bases; J trimming: 1 base; junction bases outside the gene matches: 6. The chain's CDR3 is CASSFYWTGVQETQYF. The CDR3 DNA reads as TGTGCCAGCAGCTTCTATTGGACAGGGGTCCAAGAGACCCAGTACTTC.

The chain is built from TRBV5-1 and TRBJ1-1; no clear D. Trimming cost V 6 bases and J 1 base, with 7 bases left between them. Germline V gene data show CDR1 as SGHRS and CDR2 as YFSETQ. The CDR3 contains 12 residues. For the CDR3, the DNA is TGCGCCAGCACCACAGAGAACACTGAAGCTTTCTTT. This sequence encodes CASTTENTEAFF.

This clonotype was counted ten times or more. The chain links TRBV12-3 or TRBV12-4 to TRBJ2-3, with 13 bases fitting TRBD2. The CDR3 is 16 amino acids. Trimming removed 6 bases from V and 2 bases from J; junction bases left unmatched: 5. CDR3 in amino acids: CASRLGLAGVTDTQYF. The CDR3 coding sequence is TGTGCCAGCAGACTTGGACTAGCGGGAGTCACAGATACGCAGTATTTT.

A word on this clonotype: Since no conserved phenylalanine or tryptophan closes the CDR3, a read error is the likely cause. This chain connects TRBV20-1 to TRBJ2-1, with TRBD2 matching 13 bases. Germline V gene lookup returns CDR1 DFQATT and CDR2 SNEGSKA (reference sequence). V was clipped by 1 base and J by 9 bases; unmatched bases: 12. This CDR3 is built from 17 residues. The CDR3 reads CSARVPSTSGRWGEQFV. In DNA, the CDR3 is TGCAGTGCTAGAGTTCCCTCGACTAGCGGGAGGTGGGGTGAGCAGTTCGTC.

This chain connects TRBV7-2 to TRBJ2-1; D not resolved. Germline CDR1 SGHTA, CDR2 FQGNSA. The CDR3 covers 16 residues. The ends were cut back, 5 bases at V and 2 bases at J, with 16 bases in the middle. The CDR3 here is CASSPRYDGPYNEQFF. For the CDR3, the DNA is TGTGCCAGCAGCCCTCGGTATGACGGGCCCTACAATGAGCAGTTCTTC.

This clonotype was observed a few times. V usage is TRBV30 and J usage is TRBJ2-7, with D hard to call. The germline V and J ends were trimmed by 3 bases and 5 bases, with 14 bases remaining between them. CDR1 and CDR2 (germline): GTSNPN, SVGIG (reference sequence). The CDR3 length is 13 residues. CDR3 DNA sequence: TGTGCCTGGAGCATAATTCAAACTAACGAGCAGTACTTC. This sequence encodes CAWSIIQTNEQYF.

The table lists this clonotype with a few counts. This sequence joins TRBV6-2 or TRBV6-3 and TRBJ1-2, with a possible D match to TRBD1 (6 bases). The V end was cut by 1 base, the J end by 7 bases, with 13 bases between. The CDR3 sequence is 14 residues long. Germline V gene lookup returns CDR1 MNHEY and CDR2 SVGEGT. CDR3 sequence reads: CASSYFEGVRGYTF. CDR3 sequence (DNA): TGTGCCAGCAGTTACTTCGAGGGGGTACGTGGCTACACCTTC.

This clonotype was counted many times. This rearrangement joins TRBV12-3 or TRBV12-4 to TRBJ2-7; D is tentatively TRBD1 or TRBD2 (5 bases each). The CDR3 is made up of 13 amino acids. V was shortened by 4 bases and J by 6 bases, with 13 bases between the two germline ends. CDR3 sequence (DNA): TGTGCCAGCAGTTGGACGAGGGGTGGCGAGCAGTACTTC. Amino acid sequence: CASSWTRGGEQYF.

This clonotype has at least ten counts. The chain is built from TRBV20-1 and TRBJ1-1; D may be TRBD1 (5 bases). V dropped 5 bases and J dropped 2 bases, with 18 bases sitting between them. CDR1 DFQATT and CDR2 SNEGSKA come from the germline V gene (reference sequence). This CDR3 has 15 residues. The CDR3 protein is CSAPHSTDLNTEAFF. DNA of the CDR3: TGCAGTGCTCCCCATTCGACAGACTTAAACACTGAAGCTTTCTTT.

The chain has TRBV5-6 and TRBJ2-3; the D gene is possibly TRBD2 (6 bases). Germline-derived CDR1 and CDR2 are SGHDT and YYEEEE. The CDR3 loop spans 16 amino acids. Trimming shortened V by 4 bases and J by 2 bases, and 17 bases separated the two germline ends. The CDR3 loop reads CASSLGTPYHTDTQYF. The CDR3 DNA is TGTGCCAGCAGCCTCGGGACTCCTTATCACACAGATACGCAGTATTTT.

This clonotype has at least ten counts. V gene TRBV7-2 combines with J gene TRBJ2-2; D not resolved. Germline lookup yields CDR1 SGHTA and CDR2 FQGNSA. V lost 5 bases and J lost 5, with 21 bases in between. The CDR3 is 17 amino acids. CDR3 sequence reads: CASSHSTFKGRTGELFF. The DNA for the CDR3 is TGTGCCAGCAGCCATAGTACCTTTAAGGGCAGGACCGGGGAGCTGTTTTTT.

This clonotype was detected a few times. In DNA form, the CDR3 reads TGTGCCAGCAGTTGGACTAGCGGGAGGGAAGACGATGAGCAGTTCTTC. Translating it yields CASSWTSGREDDEQFF. The V gene is TRBV6-5, the J gene TRBJ2-1; 15 nucleotides line up with TRBD2. Germline V gives CDR1 MNHEY, CDR2 SVGAGI. The CDR3 contains 16 residues. The trim removed 4 bases at V and 8 bases at J, leaving 6 bases unmatched.

The sample holds many counts of this clonotype. The chain carries TRBV5-1 and TRBJ2-2; TRBD1 agrees at 9 bases. CDR1 is SGHRS, CDR2 YFSETQ, per germline. The CDR3 loop spans 15 amino acids. The trim removed 4 bases at V and 1 base at J, leaving 2 bases unmatched. CDR3 sequence: CASSADRGNTGELFF. Here the CDR3 DNA reads TGCGCCAGCAGCGCGGACAGGGGGAACACCGGGGAGCTGTTTTTT.

This clonotype was counted a single time. The V and J genes are TRBV19 and TRBJ2-4; D gene uncertain. V lost 7 bases to trimming and J lost 2 bases, with 18 bases between them. Per germline, CDR1 LNHDA and CDR2 SQIVND (reference sequence). The CDR3 spans 16 residues. CDR3 coding DNA: TGTGCCAGTAAGAAGGGTTTGGGCGAGACCAAAAACATTCAGTACTTC. Protein sequence: CASKKGLGETKNIQYF.

The chain employs TRBV4-1 and TRBJ2-7, with D unresolved. This CDR3 has 14 residues. CDR1 is MGHRA, CDR2 YSYEKL, per germline. V was pared by 0 bases and J by 3 bases, with 9 bases between. CDR3 nucleotide sequence: TGCGCCAGCAGCCAAGAGGCGCAAAGCTACGAGCAGTACGTC. It yields the protein CASSQEAQSYEQYV.

The chain links TRBV7-3 to TRBJ2-3; TRBD2 aligns across 11 bases. Germline lookup yields CDR1 SGHTA and CDR2 FQGTGA. The CDR3 sequence is 15 residues long. J gave up 4 bases and V 6 bases, and 6 bases lay outside the gene matches. DNA for the CDR3: TGTGCCAGCAGTCCCGTAGCGGGAGGGCCAGATACGCAGTATTTT. It codes for CASSPVAGGPDTQYF.

This clonotype was counted at least ten times. This chain joins TRBV5-6 and TRBJ2-1, with D possibly matching TRBD2 (5 bases). Trimming took off 2 bases at V and 9 bases at J, with 12 bases between the two ends. Germline loops: CDR1 SGHDT, CDR2 YYEEEE. The CDR3 length is 13 residues. This CDR3 reads CASSFTSGSEQFF. The CDR3 region has the DNA TGTGCCAGCAGCTTCACTAGTGGCAGTGAGCAGTTCTTC.

This clonotype was counted many times. The chain joins TRBV12-3 or TRBV12-4 to TRBJ2-5, with a possible D match to TRBD1 (6 bases). Deletions cut 5 bases from V and 4 bases from J, with 11 bases between. This CDR3 comprises 13 residues. CDR3 loop: CASSPIGGETQYF. CDR3 nucleotides: TGTGCCAGCAGTCCAATAGGGGGAGAGACCCAGTACTTC.

This clonotype was observed many times. The V gene is TRBV7-2, the J gene TRBJ1-6; D is possibly TRBD1 (6 bases). Per germline, CDR1 SGHTA and CDR2 FQGNSA. The CDR3 consists of 15 residues. V dropped 4 bases and J dropped 8 bases, with 15 bases sitting between them. CDR3 region: CASSSTGRWDSPLHF. In DNA, the CDR3 is TGTGCCAGCAGCTCTACAGGGCGGTGGGATTCACCCCTCCACTTT. Complete variable domain (other parts from reference TRBV7-2 and TRBJ1-6): GAGVSQSPSNKVTEKGKDVELRCDPISGHTALYWYRQSLGQGLEFLIYFQGNSAPDKSGLPSDRFSAERTGGSVSTLTIQRTQQEDSAVYLCASSSTGRWDSPLHFGNGTRLTVT.